This record concerns one T cell receptor beta chain sequence. Trimming cost V 11 bases and J 3 bases; bases outside gene matches: 9. CDR1 is LNHDA and CDR2 is SQIVND in the germline V gene (reference sequence). This CDR3 has 16 amino acids. The data were taken from a study of shared clonotypes between healthy human individuals. Clones were sequenced by immunoSEQ multiplex PCR, and TCRdb holds only the in-frame ones, with some missing. The sample shows some 2,100,000 clones, roughly 91% of them seen only once. Terminally differentiated effector memory CD45RA+ cells were left out of the naive CD8 fraction, which was CD45RO-negative and positively selected for CCR7.

The V call is TRBV19, the J call TRBJ2-1, with TRBD2 matching 14 bases. This clonotype was obtained from a man aged 18 to 30 in good health. Some clones in this sample may be carry-over from other donors' samples. The material sequenced was naive CD8+ T cells from PBMCs. CDR3 sequence reads: CAVMGLAGVGYNEQFF. The CDR3 coding sequence is TGTGCCGTGATGGGACTAGCGGGAGTAGGCTACAATGAGCAGTTCTTC.